Only a few counts were recorded for the clone carrying this T cell receptor (beta chain). Its antigen is undetermined. This table comes from immunoSEQ multiplex PCR, and its TCRdb copy is limited to in-frame clones, with some not included. The sample carries roughly 2,000,000 clones, around 96% recorded once. This record belongs to a study of shared clonotypes between healthy human individuals. On the study more broadly: Each donor's CD8 memory used one plate, CD8 naive two, each CD4 subset three.

Per the germline V gene, CDR1 is MNHNS and CDR2 is SASEGT. With 4 bases clipped from V and 0 bases from J, the junction kept 9 bases outside the gene matches. The CDR3 is 17 residues long. Broader study findings: Large depth notwithstanding, sorted-subset sequencing proved incomplete by rarefaction. Of the naive CD4 clonotypes, around 5% were shared across several donors.

It was CD45RO-negative cells, positively selected for CCR7, that made up naive CD8 cells, with terminally differentiated effector memory CD45RA+ cells excluded. Source material: naive CD8+ T cells sorted from blood. This chain links TRBV6-1 with TRBJ2-7; 10 bases are a match to TRBD1. The clonotype originates from a man between 18 and 29 years old in good health. The CDR3 coding sequence is TGTGCCAGCAGTGCGGGACAGGGGATTTCGTACTCCTACGAGCAGTACTTC. This translates into CASSAGQGISYSYEQYF.